This T cell receptor beta chain was obtained from a study of blood T cell repertoires in COVID-19. Overall study context: The origin of the acute and convalescent COVID-19 samples was the United States, Italy and Spain.

TCRdb keeps only in-frame clones here, not all; method: immunoSEQ multiplex PCR. The table lists about 120,000 clones, roughly four fifths of them singletons, with over 10% in the top ten. The CDR3 sequence is 17 residues long. Germline V gives CDR1 SGHTA, CDR2 FQGNSA. V was clipped by 2 bases and J by 0 bases, with 14 bases between them. The TCR comes from a human donor in a cohort sampled during active COVID-19. The chain couples TRBV7-2 to TRBJ1-3; D not certain. Source material: peripheral blood. CDR3 region: CASSLPGQIFSGNTIYF. CDR3 bases: TGTGCCAGCAGCTTACCTGGTCAGATATTCTCTGGAAACACCATATATTTT.